What follows is one TCR beta chain and its context. Clones were read by immunoSEQ multiplex PCR, and TCRdb kept only the in-frame ones, dropping some. Found here are 35,000 or so clones, 65% to 85% of them singletons; the top ten hold approximately 15%. Trimming took off 3 bases at V and 4 bases at J, with 7 bases between the two ends. The germline CDR1 and CDR2 sequences are SGHAT and FQNNGV. CDR3 size: 13 residues. Disease in patients was locally advanced or metastatic urothelial carcinoma. This sample was included in a study of PD-L1 blockade in urothelial cancer. Across the study: Study patients had been treated with 0 to 3 previous chemotherapy regimens.

The receptor comes from a man between 60 and 75 years old with urothelial cancer. The V gene is TRBV11-2, the J gene TRBJ1-5; the D gene is possibly TRBD1 (5 bases). The specimen comprised PBMCs, sampled around atezolizumab (anti-PD-L1) treatment. The CDR3 coding sequence is TGTGCCAGCAGCTTGACAGAGAATCAGCCCCAGCATTTT. It is translated as CASSLTENQPQHF.